The T cell receptor (beta chain) under discussion was sequenced for a study of CD8 T cells in ankylosing spondylitis. This clonotype was detected only a few times. TCRdb analysed the 5' RACE reads with MiXCR anew, one entry per CDR3 protein. The sample holds roughly 230,000 distinct CDR3 sequences, over 15% seen once. The specimen was blood, either unsorted or a sorted T cell fraction (not recorded which). This sequence originates from a male donor with ankylosing spondylitis or in good health (not recorded which).

This chain's CDR3 is CASSQVDLYEQYF. Written as DNA, the CDR3 is TGTGCCAGCAGCCAAGTGGACCTCTACGAGCAGTACTTC. The rearrangement joins TRBV4-2 to TRBJ2-7; D not resolved. The germline V gene encodes CDR1 LGHNA and CDR2 YNFKEQ. Trimming stripped 1 base from V and 3 bases from J, with 7 bases between. The CDR3 spans 13 residues.